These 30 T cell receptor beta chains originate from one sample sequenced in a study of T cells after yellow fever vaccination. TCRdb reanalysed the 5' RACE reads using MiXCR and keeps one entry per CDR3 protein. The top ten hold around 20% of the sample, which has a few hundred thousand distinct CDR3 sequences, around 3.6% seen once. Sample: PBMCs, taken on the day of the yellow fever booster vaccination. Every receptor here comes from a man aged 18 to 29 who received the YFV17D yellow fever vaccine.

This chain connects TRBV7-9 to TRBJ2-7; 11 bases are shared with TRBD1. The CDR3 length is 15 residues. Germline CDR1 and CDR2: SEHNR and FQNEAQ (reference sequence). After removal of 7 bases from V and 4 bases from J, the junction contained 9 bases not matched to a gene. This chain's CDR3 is CASTDTGTGGYEQYF. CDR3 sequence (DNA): TGTGCCAGCACCGACACCGGGACAGGGGGGTACGAGCAGTACTTC.

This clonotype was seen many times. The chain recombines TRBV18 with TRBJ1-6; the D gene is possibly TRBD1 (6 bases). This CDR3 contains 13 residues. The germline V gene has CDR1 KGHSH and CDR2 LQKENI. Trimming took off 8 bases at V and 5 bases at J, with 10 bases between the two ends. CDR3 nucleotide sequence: TGTGCCAGCCAGGACAGAGATAATTCACCCCTCCACTTT. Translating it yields CASQDRDNSPLHF.

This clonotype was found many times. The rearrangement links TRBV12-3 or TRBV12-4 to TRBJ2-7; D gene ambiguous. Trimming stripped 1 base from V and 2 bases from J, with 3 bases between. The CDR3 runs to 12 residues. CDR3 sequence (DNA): TGTGCCAGCAGTTTAGAAACCTACGAGCAGTACTTC. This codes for CASSLETYEQYF.

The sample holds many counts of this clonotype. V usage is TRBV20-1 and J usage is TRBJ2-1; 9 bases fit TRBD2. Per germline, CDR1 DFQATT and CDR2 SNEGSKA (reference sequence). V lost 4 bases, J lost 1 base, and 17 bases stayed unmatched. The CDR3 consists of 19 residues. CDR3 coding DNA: TGCAGTGCTACCTTGCGGGGGGGTAGGAACCGGGATTCCTACAATGAGCAGTTCTTC. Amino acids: CSATLRGGRNRDSYNEQFF.

The CDR3: CASSYPLRTSGGPQETQYF. The CDR3 DNA reads TGTGCCAGCAGTTACCCCCTGAGGACTAGCGGGGGGCCACAAGAGACCCAGTACTTC. This chain links TRBV6-2 or TRBV6-3 with TRBJ2-5; 14 nucleotides agree with TRBD2. CDR3 length: 19 residues. Per germline, CDR1 MNHEY and CDR2 SVGEGT. V lost 2 bases, J lost 2 bases, and 10 bases stayed unmatched.

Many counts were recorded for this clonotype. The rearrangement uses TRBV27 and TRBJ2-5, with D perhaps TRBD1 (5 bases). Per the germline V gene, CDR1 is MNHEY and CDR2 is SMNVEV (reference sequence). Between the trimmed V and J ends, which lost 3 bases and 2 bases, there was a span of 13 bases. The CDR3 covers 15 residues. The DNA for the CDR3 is TGTGCCAGCAGTTTCGGCCAGGGCCAACAAGAGACCCAGTACTTC. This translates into CASSFGQGQQETQYF.

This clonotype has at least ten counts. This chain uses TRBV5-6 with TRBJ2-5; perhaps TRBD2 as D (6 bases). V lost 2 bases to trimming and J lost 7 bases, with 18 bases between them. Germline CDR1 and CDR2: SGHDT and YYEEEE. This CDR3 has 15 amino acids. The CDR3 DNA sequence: TGTGCCAGCAGCTTCCGGGACTCAGCTGGGGGGACCCAGTACTTC. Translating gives CASSFRDSAGGTQYF.

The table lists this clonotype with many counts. The CDR3 coding sequence is TGCGCCAGCAGCCAGGTATCGAGCTCCTACGAGCAGTACTTC. It is translated as CASSQVSSSYEQYF. This chain links TRBV4-1 with TRBJ2-7, with D unclear. V was trimmed by 3 bases and J by 0 bases, leaving 9 bases between them. Germline V gene data show CDR1 as MGHRA and CDR2 as YSYEKL. This CDR3 spans 14 amino acids.

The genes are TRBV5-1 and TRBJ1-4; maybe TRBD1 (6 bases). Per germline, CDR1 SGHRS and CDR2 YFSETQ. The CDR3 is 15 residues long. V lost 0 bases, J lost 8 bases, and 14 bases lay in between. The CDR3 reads CASSLATGNSEKLFF. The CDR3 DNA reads TGCGCCAGCAGCTTGGCCACAGGGAATTCGGAAAAACTGTTTTTT.

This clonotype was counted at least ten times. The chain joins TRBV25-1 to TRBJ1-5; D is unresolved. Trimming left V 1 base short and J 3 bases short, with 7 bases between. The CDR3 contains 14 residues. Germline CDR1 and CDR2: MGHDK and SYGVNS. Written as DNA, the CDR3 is TGTGCCAGCAGTGAATGGGCAGACAATCAGCCCCAGCATTTT. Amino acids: CASSEWADNQPQHF.

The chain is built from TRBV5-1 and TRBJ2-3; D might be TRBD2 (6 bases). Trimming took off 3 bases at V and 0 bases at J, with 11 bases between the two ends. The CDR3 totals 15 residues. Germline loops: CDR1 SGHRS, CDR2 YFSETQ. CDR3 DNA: TGCGCCAGCAGCTCGGAGGGTTCTAGCACAGATACGCAGTATTTT. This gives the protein CASSSEGSSTDTQYF. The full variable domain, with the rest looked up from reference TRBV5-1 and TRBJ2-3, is KAGVTQTPRYLIKTRGQQVTLSCSPISGHRSVSWYQQTPGQGLQFLFEYFSETQRNKGNFPGRFSGRQFSNSRSEMNVSTLELGDSALYLCASSSEGSSTDTQYFGPGTRLTVL.

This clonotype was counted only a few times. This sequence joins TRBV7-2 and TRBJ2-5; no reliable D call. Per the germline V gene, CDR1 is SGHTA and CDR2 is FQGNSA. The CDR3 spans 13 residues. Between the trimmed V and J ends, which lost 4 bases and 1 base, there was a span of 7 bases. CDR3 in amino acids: CASSYTLQETQYF. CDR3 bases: TGTGCCAGCAGCTACACCCTCCAAGAGACCCAGTACTTC.

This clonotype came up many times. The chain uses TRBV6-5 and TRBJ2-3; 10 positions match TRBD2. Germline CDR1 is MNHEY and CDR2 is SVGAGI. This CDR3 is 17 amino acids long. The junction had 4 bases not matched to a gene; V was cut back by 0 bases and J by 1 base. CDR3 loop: CASSYSSGTSGTDTQYF. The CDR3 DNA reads TGTGCCAGCAGTTACTCGAGCGGGACTAGCGGCACAGATACGCAGTATTTT.

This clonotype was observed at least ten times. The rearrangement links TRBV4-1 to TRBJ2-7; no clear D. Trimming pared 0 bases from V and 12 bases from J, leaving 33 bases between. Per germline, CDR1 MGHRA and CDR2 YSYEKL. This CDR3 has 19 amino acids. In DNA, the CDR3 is TGCGCCAGCAGCCAAGAGGCGGCAGACCATAACCCCCCTGGCCCGCCGCTGTACTTC. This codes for CASSQEAADHNPPGPPLYF.

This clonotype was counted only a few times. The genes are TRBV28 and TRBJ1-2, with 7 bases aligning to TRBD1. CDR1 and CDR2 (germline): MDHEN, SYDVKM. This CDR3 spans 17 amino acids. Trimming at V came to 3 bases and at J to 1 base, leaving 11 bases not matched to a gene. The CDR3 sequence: CASSFLDRAISNYGYTF. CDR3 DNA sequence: TGTGCCAGCAGTTTCCTCGACAGGGCTATCAGTAACTATGGCTACACCTTC.

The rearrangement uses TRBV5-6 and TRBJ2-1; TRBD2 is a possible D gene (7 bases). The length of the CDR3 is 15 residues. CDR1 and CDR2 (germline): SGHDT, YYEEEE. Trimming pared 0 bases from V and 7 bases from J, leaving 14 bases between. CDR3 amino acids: CASSLERGAGNEQFF. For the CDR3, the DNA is TGTGCCAGCAGCTTGGAACGGGGGGCCGGGAATGAGCAGTTCTTC.

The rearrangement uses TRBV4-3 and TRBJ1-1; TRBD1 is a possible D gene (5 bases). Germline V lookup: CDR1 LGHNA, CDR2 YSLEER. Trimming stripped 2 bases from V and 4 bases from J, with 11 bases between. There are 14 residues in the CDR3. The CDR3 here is CASSQPGGSTEAFF. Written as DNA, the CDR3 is TGCGCCAGCAGCCAACCCGGGGGAAGCACTGAAGCTTTCTTT.

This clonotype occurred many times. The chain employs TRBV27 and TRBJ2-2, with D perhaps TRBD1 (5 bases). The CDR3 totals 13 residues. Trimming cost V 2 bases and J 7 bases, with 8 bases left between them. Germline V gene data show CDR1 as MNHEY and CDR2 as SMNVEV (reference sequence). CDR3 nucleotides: TGTGCCAGCAGTTTACAGGGCGGCGGGGAGCTGTTTTTT. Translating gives CASSLQGGGELFF.

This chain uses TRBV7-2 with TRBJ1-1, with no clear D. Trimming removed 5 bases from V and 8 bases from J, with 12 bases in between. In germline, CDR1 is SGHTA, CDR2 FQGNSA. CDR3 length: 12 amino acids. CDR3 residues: CASSPRSWEAFF. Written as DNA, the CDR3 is TGTGCCAGCAGCCCACGCTCTTGGGAAGCTTTCTTT. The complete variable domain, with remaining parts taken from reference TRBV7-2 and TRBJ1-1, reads GAGVSQSPSNKVTEKGKDVELRCDPISGHTALYWYRQSLGQGLEFLIYFQGNSAPDKSGLPSDRFSAERTGGSVSTLTIQRTQQEDSAVYLCASSPRSWEAFFGQGTRLTVV.

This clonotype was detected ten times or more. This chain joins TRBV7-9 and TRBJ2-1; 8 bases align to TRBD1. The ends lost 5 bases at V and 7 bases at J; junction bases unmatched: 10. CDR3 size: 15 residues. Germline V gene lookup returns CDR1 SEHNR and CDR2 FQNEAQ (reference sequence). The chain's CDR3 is CASSTPGQDANEQFF. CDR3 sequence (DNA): TGTGCCAGCAGCACACCGGGACAGGATGCGAATGAGCAGTTCTTC.

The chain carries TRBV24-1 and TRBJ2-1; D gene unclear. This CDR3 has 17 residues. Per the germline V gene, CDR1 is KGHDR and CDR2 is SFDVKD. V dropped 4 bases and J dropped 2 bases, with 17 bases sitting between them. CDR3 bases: TGTGCCACCAGTGACTGGACCGGTTTTGGGACCTACAATGAGCAGTTCTTC. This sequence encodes CATSDWTGFGTYNEQFF.

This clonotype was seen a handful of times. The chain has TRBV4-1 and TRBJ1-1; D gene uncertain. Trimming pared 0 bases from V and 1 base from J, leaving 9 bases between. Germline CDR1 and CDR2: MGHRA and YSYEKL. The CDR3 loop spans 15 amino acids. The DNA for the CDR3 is TGCGCCAGCAGCCAAGATGAGGGCAGGAACACTGAAGCTTTCTTT. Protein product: CASSQDEGRNTEAFF.

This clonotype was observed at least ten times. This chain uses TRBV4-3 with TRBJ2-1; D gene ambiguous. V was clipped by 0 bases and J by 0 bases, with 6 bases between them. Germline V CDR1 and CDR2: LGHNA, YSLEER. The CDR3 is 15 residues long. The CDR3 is CASSQDRSSYNEQFF. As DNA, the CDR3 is TGCGCCAGCAGCCAAGACCGATCCTCCTACAATGAGCAGTTCTTC.

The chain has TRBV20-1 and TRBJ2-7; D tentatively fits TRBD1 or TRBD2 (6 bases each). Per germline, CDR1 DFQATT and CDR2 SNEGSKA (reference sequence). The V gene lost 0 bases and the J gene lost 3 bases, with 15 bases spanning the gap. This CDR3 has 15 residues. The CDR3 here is CSARDRNGGGYEQYF. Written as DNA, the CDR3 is TGCAGTGCTAGAGATCGCAATGGAGGGGGCTACGAGCAGTACTTC.

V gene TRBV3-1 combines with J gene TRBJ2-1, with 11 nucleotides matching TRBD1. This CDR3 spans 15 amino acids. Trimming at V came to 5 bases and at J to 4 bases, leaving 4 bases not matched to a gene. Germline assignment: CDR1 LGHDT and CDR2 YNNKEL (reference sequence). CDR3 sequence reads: CASSYGTGGYNEQFF. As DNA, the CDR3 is TGTGCCAGCAGCTATGGGACAGGGGGTTACAATGAGCAGTTCTTC.

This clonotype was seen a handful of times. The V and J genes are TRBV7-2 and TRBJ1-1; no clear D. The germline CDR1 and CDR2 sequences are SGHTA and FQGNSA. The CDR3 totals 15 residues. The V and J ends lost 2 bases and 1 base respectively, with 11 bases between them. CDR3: CASSLILVQNTEAFF. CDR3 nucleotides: TGTGCCAGCAGCTTAATTTTGGTACAGAACACTGAAGCTTTCTTT.

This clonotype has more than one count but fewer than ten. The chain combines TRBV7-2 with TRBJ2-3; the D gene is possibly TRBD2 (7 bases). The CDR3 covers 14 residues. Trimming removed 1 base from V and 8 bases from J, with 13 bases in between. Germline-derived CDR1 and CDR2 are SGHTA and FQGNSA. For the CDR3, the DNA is TGTGCCAGCAGCTTAGGGGGGGGGCCGTCTACGCAGTATTTT. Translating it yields CASSLGGGPSTQYF.

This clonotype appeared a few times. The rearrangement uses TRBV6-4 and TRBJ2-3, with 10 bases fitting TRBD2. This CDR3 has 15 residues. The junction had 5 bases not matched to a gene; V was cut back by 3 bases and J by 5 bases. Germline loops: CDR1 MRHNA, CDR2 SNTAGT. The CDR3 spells CASSELAGEIDTQYF. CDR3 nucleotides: TGTGCCAGCAGTGAGCTAGCGGGGGAGATAGATACGCAGTATTTT.

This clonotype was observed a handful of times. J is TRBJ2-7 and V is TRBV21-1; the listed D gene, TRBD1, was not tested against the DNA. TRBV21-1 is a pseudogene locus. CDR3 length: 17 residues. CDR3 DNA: TGTGCCAGCAGCAAAACAAGATTCAAGGGTCCCCCCTACGAGCAGTACTTC. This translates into CASSKTRFKGPPYEQYF.

CDR3 residues: CASRADRARRLGPHGYTF. CDR3 coding DNA: TGTGCCAGCAGAGCTGACAGGGCCAGACGACTCGGACCCCATGGCTACACCTTC. The rearrangement uses TRBV12-3 or TRBV12-4 and TRBJ1-2; 7 positions match TRBD1. The V and J ends lost 6 bases and 6 bases, in that order; junction bases with no gene match: 22. This CDR3 is 18 amino acids long.